These 8 T cell receptor beta chains came from one sample sequenced in a study of blood T cells in healthy people across ages. With a J-beta primer mix and a sample-barcoded 5' primer, a second PCR ran about 7 to 12 cycles. TCRdb passed the 5' RACE reads through MiXCR, listing each CDR3 protein once. The sample records around 600,000 distinct CDR3 sequences, 40% to 55% being singletons. The sample consisted of blood. These receptors came from a man older than 75 in good health.

The chain combines TRBV20-1 with TRBJ1-3; D not resolved. The CDR3 is 14 residues long. CDR1 and CDR2 (germline): DFQATT, SNEGSKA (reference sequence). V shed 5 bases and J shed 3 bases, with 14 bases lying between them. In DNA, the CDR3 is TGCAGTGCTCCAAGGACCGCTGATGGAAACACCATATATTTT. It is translated as CSAPRTADGNTIYF.

In its sample, this clonotype was seen a few times. The chain employs TRBV6-2 or TRBV6-3 and TRBJ2-7; D gene ambiguous. The CDR3 runs to 11 residues. Germline CDR1 is MNHEY and CDR2 is SVGEGT. V shed 6 bases and J shed 5 bases, with 8 bases lying between them. The CDR3: CASSRLDEQYF. The CDR3 coding sequence is TGTGCCAGCAGCCGACTGGACGAGCAGTACTTC.

V gene TRBV20-1 combines with J gene TRBJ2-3; tentatively, D is TRBD2 (5 bases). In germline, CDR1 is DFQATT, CDR2 SNEGSKA (reference sequence). The V end lost 2 bases, the J end lost 7 bases, and 22 bases lay between the germline ends. This CDR3 has 16 residues. In DNA, the CDR3 is TGCAGTGCTAGACCCCGAGAGGCCCAGAGAGGGAATACGCAGTATTTT. Its protein is CSARPREAQRGNTQYF.

The sample holds a few counts of this clonotype. The gene calls are TRBV20-1 and TRBJ2-1; maybe TRBD1 (6 bases). V was cut by 6 bases and J by 8 bases, with 23 bases left in between. There are 15 residues in the CDR3. Germline V gene lookup returns CDR1 DFQATT and CDR2 SNEGSKA (reference sequence). CDR3 amino acids: CSAPLPEPGVDEQFF. The CDR3, as DNA: TGCAGTGCCCCCCTCCCAGAGCCAGGGGTGGATGAGCAGTTCTTC.

The V call is TRBV11-2, the J call TRBJ2-5, with 8 bases identical to TRBD2. V shed 4 bases, J shed 5 bases, and the junction held 9 bases outside the gene matches. This CDR3 comprises 15 residues. Per the germline V gene, CDR1 is SGHAT and CDR2 is FQNNGV. The CDR3: CASSSQPGGVETQYF. CDR3 DNA: TGTGCCAGCAGCTCCCAACCGGGGGGGGTGGAGACCCAGTACTTC.

The J gene is TRBJ2-7, the V gene TRBV7-3; D is perhaps TRBD2 (6 bases). The CDR3 runs to 12 residues. The V and J ends lost 5 bases and 7 bases respectively, with 12 bases between them. Germline V gene lookup returns CDR1 SGHTA and CDR2 FQGTGA. The DNA of the CDR3 is TGTGCCAGCAGCCAGACTAGTACGGAGCAGTACTTC. Its protein is CASSQTSTEQYF.

The chain combines TRBV5-1 with TRBJ1-1; possible D gene TRBD1, 5 bases. V shed 3 bases and J shed 1 base, with 10 bases lying between them. This CDR3 contains 14 residues. Germline CDR1 is SGHRS and CDR2 is YFSETQ. CDR3 nucleotide sequence: TGCGCCAGCAGCTCCGGGACGGCGAACACTGAAGCTTTCTTT. It encodes CASSSGTANTEAFF. Supplemented by reference TRBV5-1 and TRBJ1-1, the full variable domain reads KAGVTQTPRYLIKTRGQQVTLSCSPISGHRSVSWYQQTPGQGLQFLFEYFSETQRNKGNFPGRFSGRQFSNSRSEMNVSTLELGDSALYLCASSSGTANTEAFFGQGTRLTVV.

This clonotype was seen a few times. The CDR3 reads CASSLRLAGGGGDTQYF. The CDR3 nucleotides read TGTGCCAGCAGCTTGCGACTAGCGGGGGGAGGGGGTGATACGCAGTATTTT. V usage is TRBV7-2 and J usage is TRBJ2-3, with TRBD2 matching 13 bases. This CDR3 has 17 amino acids. V trimming: 3 bases; J trimming: 6 bases; junction bases outside the gene matches: 9. From germline, CDR1 is SGHTA and CDR2 FQGNSA.